This T cell receptor beta chain originates from a study of blood T cell repertoires in COVID-19. Study-wide background: The United States, Italy and Spain were the sources of the acute and convalescent COVID-19 samples. Nucleic acid was either cDNA or gDNA, and it came from T cells, B-cell-depleted T cells, or PBMCs.

This CDR3 contains 14 residues. Germline V CDR1 and CDR2: SEHNR, FQNEAQ (reference sequence). V shed 3 bases and J shed 4 bases, with 11 bases lying between them. How the authors handled the data: Using reference gene primer amplification, nucleated cell counts were estimated. Assay used: immunoSEQ multiplex PCR; TCRdb lists only in-frame clones, some missing. The V and J calls and clone size were taken over from that table, and D and trimming were inferred from the DNA. The data show some 190,000 clones, with less than 90% seen just once and around 21% held by the top ten. The TCR comes from a human donor in a cohort sampled during active COVID-19. The rearrangement joins TRBV7-9 to TRBJ2-3, with D possibly TRBD2 on 5 matching bases. Sequencing input: peripheral blood. The CDR3 sequence is CASSFLGAADTQYF. CDR3 DNA: TGTGCCAGCAGCTTTCTGGGAGCCGCAGATACGCAGTATTTT.